This T cell receptor (beta chain) was recorded in a study of blood T cell repertoires in COVID-19. Overall study: Italy, Spain and the United States were the sources of the convalescent and acute COVID-19 samples. T cells, B-cell-depleted T cells, or PBMCs supplied cDNA or gDNA.

Source study methods: Estimation of nucleated cell counts relied on the amplification of reference gene primers. Assay used: immunoSEQ multiplex PCR; TCRdb lists only in-frame clones, some missing. The DNA gave D and trimming, while V, J and clone size come from that table. The table includes 150,000 to 160,000 clones, 80% detected once. The CDR3 is 15 amino acids. Deletions cut 0 bases from V and 4 bases from J, with 12 bases between. The germline V gene encodes CDR1 LNHDA and CDR2 SQIVND (reference sequence). The sequencing input was peripheral blood. The J gene is TRBJ1-1, the V gene TRBV19, with a tentative D call TRBD1 (6 bases). This sequence originates from a man in his 60s with acute or convalescent COVID-19. The CDR3 DNA follows: TGTGCCAGTAGTATAGAACAGGGTTTTGTCACTGAAGCTTTCTTT. It encodes CASSIEQGFVTEAFF.